This T cell receptor (beta chain) comes out of a study of spatial heterogeneity in lung cancer (dated by TCRdb to between 2018 and 2021). About the full investigation: Beta-chain transcripts were consistently detected in greater numbers than alpha-chain transcripts, which likely reflected higher beta-chain transcript abundance. In tumor regions, TCR transcript counts showed a strong correlation with a T cell transcriptional module score from matched bulk RNA-seq. In the raw uncorrected reads, each unique combination of TCR and UMI appeared on average more than ten times. In non-small cell lung cancer, the study made a quantitative comparison of TCR alpha and beta repertoires among multiple tumor regions, matched nontumor lung and blood. Nonsynonymous mutation counts, determined by whole-exome sequencing of tumor tissue, were related to TCR repertoire features. Both alpha and beta chains were TCR-sequenced in about 240 tumor regions, approximately 68 matched nontumor lung samples and roughly 54 PBMC samples obtained at surgery.

The research as a whole found: Additional single-cell paired TCR alpha and beta sequencing was considered necessary to confirm, at a functional level, the hypothesis that regional TCRs recognize regional mutations. A correlation was observed between the number of expanded intratumoral alpha and beta TCRs and the tumor nonsynonymous mutation count. TCR-seq was estimated to cover only 6.5% to 9% of tumor T cells for alpha chains and 13% for beta chains. Counts of ubiquitous and regional expanded TCRs correlated with counts of ubiquitous and regional nonsynonymous mutations, respectively.

Library creation used 5' RACE. The instrument was a NextSeq 500. In the TCR library protocol, a unique molecular identifier was attached to each TCR cDNA molecule so that PCR and sequencing errors could be corrected. The paper's data handling went like this. Decombinator tools were used for TCR identification, UMI-based error correction and CDR3 extraction. TCRs above a frequency of 2 per 1,000, corresponding to the top 1% of the tumor frequency distribution, were defined as expanded. Expanded tumor TCRs statistically deemed absent (corrected P<0.05) from at least one tumor region were classed as regional, and all other expanded tumor TCRs were classed as ubiquitous. Each repertoire was subsampled 100 times to 5,000 TCRs, after which Renyi diversity was computed with the R vegan package. CDR3 similarity networks were constructed using string-kernel similarity of amino acid triplets, with links drawn between CDR3s whose pairwise similarity was above 0.82. Using fastp trimming at Q25 and MiXCR clonotype assembly, TCRdb reanalyzed the public sequencing data and kept in-frame beta chains. When rows share a CDR3 protein, they turn into one entry using the most common DNA and genes. TCRdb assigned the V and J calls; the authors' analysis was not used. The sample contains about 3,500 distinct CDR3 sequences, over 14% of them found a single time. The ten largest clonotypes hold more than 20% of the sample.

The junction shows trimming of 2 bases on V and 5 bases on J, and the gene matches do not reach 8 bases of it. From cysteine to phenylalanine, the CDR3 is 16 amino acids long. The DNA shown is the 48-base CDR3, in frame from base 1. From a lookup of the germline V gene, CDR1 and CDR2 are LGHNT and FRNRAP. This clonotype is medium-sized (0.01 to 0.1%) in its sample. This receptor's antigen is unknown. Qualities for individual bases were not recorded, and no much larger clone is one base off. What this sample's time point label stands for: sample taken at primary tumor resection. The donors were some 76 patients from the lung TRACERx cohort who had early-stage, untreated non-small cell lung cancer. TCR sequencing used whole RNA extracted from tumor and nontumor lung tissue, or from cryopreserved PBMC samples, without cell sorting. Only patients for whom sufficient RNA was available from at least two tumor regions were selected for TCR sequencing. A lung pathologist reviewed the tumor and adjacent nontumor lung specimens before the specimens were selected.

The receptor was derived from a female donor with early-stage non-small cell lung cancer. The rearranged chain carries TRBV12-5 and TRBJ2-2; TRBD1 agrees with 7 junctional bases. Sequencing used lung tumor tissue, obtained at surgery. The CDR3 region has the sequence CASGLLTGKETGELFF. Here is the DNA: TGTGCTAGTGGTTTGTTGACAGGGAAGGAGACCGGGGAGCTGTTTTTT.